This is a list of T cell receptor beta chains from one sample in a study of identical twins. Using its own MiXCR run on the 5' RACE reads, TCRdb lists one record per CDR3 protein. The sample has about 720,000 distinct CDR3 sequences, roughly 20% seen once; the top ten hold over 10%. The data also belong to a second study, concerning T cells expressing NK-cell markers.

The sample comprised PBMCs. The receptors derive from a woman younger than 30 in good health. Both conserved end residues are part of each CDR3. D genes are given only for firm matches. Clone size is shown for a subset of rows, as once, few, many or a class of expanded clone.

clone_size: -
v_call: TRBV20-1
j_call: TRBJ2-3
d_call: TRBD2
cdr3_nt: TGCAGTGACCGCCTTGTGGACCGGACTAGCGGGACCACAGATACGCAGTATTTT
cdr3_aa: CSDRLVDRTSGTTDTQYF

clone_size: -
v_call: TRBV20-1
j_call: TRBJ2-1
d_call: -
cdr3_nt: TGCAGTGCTAGAGGCGGTCAGGAGGGGGGGCGGGATGAGCAGTTCTTC
cdr3_aa: CSARGGQEGGRDEQFF

clone_size: many
v_call: TRBV12-3/TRBV12-4
j_call: TRBJ1-6
d_call: -
cdr3_nt: TGTGCCAGCAGTTCAAGGCAGGGGACACCCCTCCACTTT
cdr3_aa: CASSSRQGTPLHF

clone_size: -
v_call: TRBV5-1
j_call: TRBJ2-5
d_call: TRBD1
cdr3_nt: TGCGCCAGCAGCTTGGAGGCAGGGGGCCACCAAGAGACCCAGTACTTC
cdr3_aa: CASSLEAGGHQETQYF

clone_size: -
v_call: TRBV5-1
j_call: TRBJ2-1
d_call: TRBD2
cdr3_nt: TGCGCCAGCAGAGGACTAGCGGGAACCAATGAGCAGTTCTTC
cdr3_aa: CASRGLAGTNEQFF

clone_size: -
v_call: TRBV5-5
j_call: TRBJ2-1
d_call: TRBD2
cdr3_nt: TGTGCCAGCAACCTCCGGACTAGCTTTTCGAATGAGCAGTTCTTC
cdr3_aa: CASNLRTSFSNEQFF

clone_size: few
v_call: TRBV12-3/TRBV12-4
j_call: TRBJ2-7
d_call: -
cdr3_nt: TGTGCCAGCAGCTTACAGTGGGCCTACGAGCAGTACTTC
cdr3_aa: CASSLQWAYEQYF

clone_size: -
v_call: TRBV29-1
j_call: TRBJ2-7
d_call: -
cdr3_nt: TGCAGCGTTGTGAGGGGCCCCTTCTACGAGCAGTACTTC
cdr3_aa: CSVVRGPFYEQYF

clone_size: many
v_call: TRBV7-4
j_call: TRBJ1-2
d_call: TRBD1
cdr3_nt: TGTGCCAGCAGCCCGACAGGGGTCTATGGCTACACCTTC
cdr3_aa: CASSPTGVYGYTF

clone_size: few
v_call: TRBV12-3/TRBV12-4
j_call: TRBJ2-1
d_call: TRBD2
cdr3_nt: TGTGCCAGCAGTTTTGGGCTAGCGGGACGTAATGAGCAGTTCTTC
cdr3_aa: CASSFGLAGRNEQFF

clone_size: once
v_call: TRBV3-1
j_call: TRBJ2-1
d_call: -
cdr3_nt: TGTGCCAGCAGCCAAGAGATTGGGGGCCCCTACAATGAGCAGTTCTTC
cdr3_aa: CASSQEIGGPYNEQFF

clone_size: once
v_call: TRBV7-2
j_call: TRBJ2-7
d_call: -
cdr3_nt: TGTGCCAGCAGCTTACGTCGACAGGGAGGATCAGGAGAGCAGTACTTC
cdr3_aa: CASSLRRQGGSGEQYF

clone_size: few
v_call: TRBV20-1
j_call: TRBJ2-3
d_call: TRBD2
cdr3_nt: TGCAGTGCTCTGAACGGGGGGAGCAGCACAGATACGCAGTATTTT
cdr3_aa: CSALNGGSSTDTQYF

clone_size: -
v_call: TRBV6-1
j_call: TRBJ2-3
d_call: TRBD2
cdr3_nt: TGTGCCAGCAGGCTCCTACCCTTAGCGGGGGGCACAGATACGCAGTATTTT
cdr3_aa: CASRLLPLAGGTDTQYF

clone_size: -
v_call: TRBV7-9
j_call: TRBJ2-1
d_call: -
cdr3_nt: TGTGCCAGCAGGGGAAGGTCCCAAACCGATGAGCAGTTCTTC
cdr3_aa: CASRGRSQTDEQFF

clone_size: many
v_call: TRBV12-3/TRBV12-4
j_call: TRBJ1-1
d_call: -
cdr3_nt: TGTGCCAGCAGTTTCTCGACCACTGAAGCTTTCTTT
cdr3_aa: CASSFSTTEAFF

clone_size: -
v_call: TRBV5-5
j_call: TRBJ1-2
d_call: TRBD1
cdr3_nt: TGTGCCAGCAGCTCACAGGGGATTTCTAACTATGGCTACACCTTC
cdr3_aa: CASSSQGISNYGYTF

clone_size: few
v_call: TRBV4-1
j_call: TRBJ2-7
d_call: TRBD1
cdr3_nt: TGCGCCAGCAGCCACCATACAGGGGTGGGGTACGAGCAGTACTTC
cdr3_aa: CASSHHTGVGYEQYF

clone_size: many
v_call: TRBV6-1
j_call: TRBJ2-3
d_call: -
cdr3_nt: TGTGCCTGCCGGAAAGGGGGCACAGATACGCAGTATTTT
cdr3_aa: CACRKGGTDTQYF

clone_size: -
v_call: TRBV12-3/TRBV12-4
j_call: TRBJ2-2
d_call: -
cdr3_nt: TGTGCCAGCAGTTTCAATATACTCGGCACCGGGGAGCTGTTTTTT
cdr3_aa: CASSFNILGTGELFF

clone_size: once
v_call: TRBV9
j_call: TRBJ2-1
d_call: -
cdr3_nt: TGTGCCAGCTCCCAAGAGGTCTACAATGAGCAGTTCTTC
cdr3_aa: CASSQEVYNEQFF

clone_size: few
v_call: TRBV6-5
j_call: TRBJ1-1
d_call: -
cdr3_nt: TGTGCCAGCAGTTCCCTACGCCTTGAAGCTTTCTTT
cdr3_aa: CASSSLRLEAFF

clone_size: few
v_call: TRBV15
j_call: TRBJ2-7
d_call: TRBD2
cdr3_nt: TGTGCCACCAGCAGAGCGCCGGGACTACAAGACTACGAGCAGTACTTC
cdr3_aa: CATSRAPGLQDYEQYF

clone_size: few
v_call: TRBV12-3/TRBV12-4
j_call: TRBJ2-3
d_call: TRBD2
cdr3_nt: TGTGCCAGCAGTTTAAGGCGGGGGGCCCGGTTCGGGCAGTATTTT
cdr3_aa: CASSLRRGARFGQYF

clone_size: few
v_call: TRBV5-6
j_call: TRBJ2-3
d_call: TRBD2
cdr3_nt: TGTGCCAGCAGCTCCTCGGGGGGGGCGGCAGATACGCAGTATTTT
cdr3_aa: CASSSSGGAADTQYF

clone_size: -
v_call: TRBV6-2/TRBV6-3
j_call: TRBJ2-1
d_call: -
cdr3_nt: TGTGCCAGCAGTCCCGGGACTCCTTCCCAGGAGCAGTTCTTC
cdr3_aa: CASSPGTPSQEQFF

clone_size: few
v_call: TRBV5-6
j_call: TRBJ1-2
d_call: -
cdr3_nt: TGTGCCAGCAGCTTGAGACACGTCTATGGCTACACCTTC
cdr3_aa: CASSLRHVYGYTF

clone_size: few
v_call: TRBV6-6
j_call: TRBJ1-1
d_call: -
cdr3_nt: TGTGCCAGCACGCTTCGAGGGAACACTGAAGCTTTCTTT
cdr3_aa: CASTLRGNTEAFF

clone_size: few
v_call: TRBV29-1
j_call: TRBJ2-3
d_call: TRBD2
cdr3_nt: TGCAGCGAAGAGCGGGGTGCAGATACGCAGTATTTT
cdr3_aa: CSEERGADTQYF

clone_size: few
v_call: TRBV5-6
j_call: TRBJ2-7
d_call: TRBD1
cdr3_nt: TGTGCCAGCAGCCCTATGGACAGGGTACGCGAGCAGTACTTC
cdr3_aa: CASSPMDRVREQYF

clone_size: medium-sized
v_call: TRBV12-3/TRBV12-4
j_call: TRBJ1-2
d_call: -
cdr3_nt: TGTGCCAGCAGTTTGGGGTCAACGTATGGCTACACCTTC
cdr3_aa: CASSLGSTYGYTF

clone_size: -
v_call: TRBV9
j_call: TRBJ2-1
d_call: TRBD2
cdr3_nt: TGTGCCAGCAGTACTAGCGATGAGCAGTTCTTC
cdr3_aa: CASSTSDEQFF

clone_size: few
v_call: TRBV12-3/TRBV12-4
j_call: TRBJ2-2
d_call: TRBD2
cdr3_nt: TGTGCCAGCAGTTTTGGGACTAGCGGGAGGACCGGGGAGCTGTTTTTT
cdr3_aa: CASSFGTSGRTGELFF

clone_size: -
v_call: TRBV20-1
j_call: TRBJ1-1
d_call: TRBD1
cdr3_nt: TGCAGTGCTGGAACCGGGACAGGGGGCACTGAAGCTTTCTTT
cdr3_aa: CSAGTGTGGTEAFF

clone_size: few
v_call: TRBV11-3
j_call: TRBJ2-5
d_call: -
cdr3_nt: TGTGCCAGCAGCTATGGACCCACCACCCAAGAGACCCAGTACTTC
cdr3_aa: CASSYGPTTQETQYF

clone_size: many
v_call: TRBV7-9
j_call: TRBJ2-3
d_call: -
cdr3_nt: TGTGCCAGCAGTCTATCGGCTACAGATACGCAGTATTTT
cdr3_aa: CASSLSATDTQYF

clone_size: many
v_call: TRBV5-1
j_call: TRBJ2-2
d_call: -
cdr3_nt: TGCGCCAGCAACCTTGGCACCGGGGAGCTGTTTTTT
cdr3_aa: CASNLGTGELFF

clone_size: few
v_call: TRBV7-2
j_call: TRBJ2-7
d_call: TRBD2
cdr3_nt: TGTGCCAGCAGCTTAGATGGGACTAGCGGGTACGAGCAGTACTTC
cdr3_aa: CASSLDGTSGYEQYF

clone_size: -
v_call: TRBV5-5
j_call: TRBJ1-1
d_call: TRBD1
cdr3_nt: TGTGCCAGCAGCCGCGGGACAGGGGAGGTGGGAGCTTTCTTT
cdr3_aa: CASSRGTGEVGAFF

clone_size: -
v_call: TRBV5-1
j_call: TRBJ2-1
d_call: -
cdr3_nt: TGCGCCAGCAGCTTGGTAGCGAACCCCTACAATGAGCAGTTCTTC
cdr3_aa: CASSLVANPYNEQFF

clone_size: few
v_call: TRBV20-1
j_call: TRBJ2-5
d_call: TRBD2
cdr3_nt: TGCAGTTCTAGCGGGAGGGGAGAGACCCAGTACTTC
cdr3_aa: CSSSGRGETQYF

clone_size: -
v_call: TRBV12-3/TRBV12-4
j_call: TRBJ2-1
d_call: -
cdr3_nt: TGTGCCAGCTTGGGGCCCGCCGATGAGCAGTTCTTC
cdr3_aa: CASLGPADEQFF

clone_size: -
v_call: TRBV4-1
j_call: TRBJ2-1
d_call: TRBD2
cdr3_nt: TGCGCCAGCAGCCTTATGACTAGCGGGACCAATGAGCAGTTCTTC
cdr3_aa: CASSLMTSGTNEQFF

clone_size: -
v_call: TRBV27
j_call: TRBJ2-6
d_call: TRBD2
cdr3_nt: TGTGCCAGCAGACAATCGGGAGGGCCATGGGCCAACGTCCTGACTTTC
cdr3_aa: CASRQSGGPWANVLTF

clone_size: -
v_call: TRBV29-1
j_call: TRBJ2-2
d_call: TRBD1
cdr3_nt: TGCAGCGCTGAGGGACAGGGTCAATCCGGGGAGCTGTTTTTT
cdr3_aa: CSAEGQGQSGELFF

clone_size: -
v_call: TRBV20-1
j_call: TRBJ1-4
d_call: TRBD1
cdr3_nt: TGCAGTGCTAGAGATCTTGACAGGGTCGGTGAAAAACTGTTTTTT
cdr3_aa: CSARDLDRVGEKLFF